Listed here is a single T cell receptor beta chain. Per the original methods: Amplification of reference gene primers was used by the study to estimate nucleated cell counts. Some clones are missing from TCRdb's copy, which holds only in-frame ones; the method was immunoSEQ multiplex PCR. V and J calls and clone size are copied from that table; D and trimming were computed from the DNA. This table holds some 180,000 clones, 79% found once. This specimen belongs to a study of blood T cell repertoires in COVID-19. Per germline, CDR1 SGHNT and CDR2 YYREEE (reference sequence). This CDR3 region has 14 residues. V was clipped by 0 bases and J by 1 base, with 7 bases between them.

The origin of this receptor is a woman between 70 and 85 years old in a cohort exposed to, infected with or recovered from COVID-19 (not recorded which). V is TRBV5-4 and J is TRBJ2-5; possibly TRBD2 for D (6 bases). Sequenced material: PBMCs or T cells enriched from blood (not recorded which). CDR3 DNA: TGTGCCAGCAGCTTGGGACTAGTCCAAGAGACCCAGTACTTC. The encoded protein is CASSLGLVQETQYF.